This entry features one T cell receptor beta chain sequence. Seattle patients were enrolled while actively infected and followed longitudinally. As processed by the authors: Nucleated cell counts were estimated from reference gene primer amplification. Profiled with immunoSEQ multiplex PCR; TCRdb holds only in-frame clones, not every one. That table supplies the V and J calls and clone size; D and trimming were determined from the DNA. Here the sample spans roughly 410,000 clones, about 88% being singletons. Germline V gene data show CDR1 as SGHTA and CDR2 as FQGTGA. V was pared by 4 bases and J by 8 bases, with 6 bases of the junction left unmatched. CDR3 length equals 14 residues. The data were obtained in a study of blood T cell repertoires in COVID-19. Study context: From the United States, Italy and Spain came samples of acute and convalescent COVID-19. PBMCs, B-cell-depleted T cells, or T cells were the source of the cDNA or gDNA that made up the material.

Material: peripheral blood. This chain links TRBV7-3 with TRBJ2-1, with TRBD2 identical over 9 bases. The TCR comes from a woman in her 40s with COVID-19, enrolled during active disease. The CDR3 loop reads CASSWDSGSDEQFF. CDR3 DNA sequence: TGTGCCAGCAGCTGGGATAGCGGGAGCGATGAGCAGTTCTTC.